This TCR beta chain was obtained from a study of chemoradiotherapy in HPV16-positive cancers. Libraries were prepared by immunoSEQ multiplex PCR; TCRdb keeps only in-frame clonotypes and omits some of them. The sample has 15,000 to 20,000 clones; over 65% are singletons. The V end lost 10 bases, the J end lost 1 base, and 20 bases lay between the germline ends. Germline V gives CDR1 MDHEN, CDR2 SYDVKM. This CDR3 has 16 residues. Sequenced here: blood, sampled from a patient who underwent chemoradiotherapy. The sequence was obtained from a human donor with HPV-associated anogenital cancer. This chain joins TRBV28 and TRBJ1-5; D gene ambiguous. The CDR3 protein is CATVLEKMVSNQPQHF. The CDR3 coding sequence is TGTGCCACCGTGTTGGAAAAGATGGTGAGCAATCAGCCCCAGCATTTT.